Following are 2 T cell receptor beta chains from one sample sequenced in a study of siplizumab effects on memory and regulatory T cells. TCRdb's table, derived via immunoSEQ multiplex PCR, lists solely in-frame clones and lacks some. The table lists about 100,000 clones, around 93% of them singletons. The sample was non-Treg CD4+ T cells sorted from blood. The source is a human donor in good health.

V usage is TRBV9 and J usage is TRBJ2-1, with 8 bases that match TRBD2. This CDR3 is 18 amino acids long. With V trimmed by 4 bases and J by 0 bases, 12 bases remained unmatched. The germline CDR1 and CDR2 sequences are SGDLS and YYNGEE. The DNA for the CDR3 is TGTGCCAGCAGCCCAAGGATGTCGGGGGGGAGCTCCTACAATGAGCAGTTCTTC. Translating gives CASSPRMSGGSSYNEQFF.

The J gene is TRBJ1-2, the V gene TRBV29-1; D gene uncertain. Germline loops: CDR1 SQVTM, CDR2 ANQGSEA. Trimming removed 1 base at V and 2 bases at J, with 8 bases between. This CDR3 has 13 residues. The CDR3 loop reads CSVEVIGNYGYTF. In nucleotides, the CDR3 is TGCAGCGTTGAAGTAATAGGGAACTATGGCTACACCTTC.